The 28 T cell receptor beta chains listed next were all sequenced from one sample in a study of cytomegalovirus exposure and HLA in healthy donors. PCR used 60 Vbeta primers and 13 Jbeta primers. Method: immunoSEQ multiplex PCR; TCRdb's copy keeps in-frame clones and lacks some. The sample carries around 120,000 clones, 77% recorded once. Sequenced material: PBMCs. The receptors were gathered from a human donor in good health.

The V call is TRBV25-1, the J call TRBJ2-7, with TRBD2 matching 10 bases. J lost 4 bases, V lost 5 bases, and 5 bases had no gene match. Per germline, CDR1 MGHDK and CDR2 SYGVNS. CDR3 length: 14 residues. The CDR3 DNA is TGTGCCAGCAGTTGGAGCGGGAGGGGTTACGAGCAGTACTTC. Protein product: CASSWSGRGYEQYF.

With respect to this clone: The junction differs from germline at one of its ends, possibly a read error. V gene TRBV7-9 combines with J gene TRBJ1-5, with 9 bases that match TRBD1. The germline CDR1 and CDR2 sequences are SEHNR and FQNEAQ (reference sequence). This CDR3 region has 17 residues. The CDR3 is CSSSLATGGESNQPQHF. In nucleotides, the CDR3 is TGTTCCAGCAGCTTAGCGACAGGGGGTGAAAGCAATCAGCCCCAGCATTTT.

Written as DNA, the CDR3 is TGTGCCAGCAGCGTAGAGGCACTAGCGGTAATAGATACGCAGTATTTT. It encodes CASSVEALAVIDTQYF. This chain connects TRBV9 to TRBJ2-3; the match to TRBD2 covers 8 bases. The CDR3 totals 16 residues. After removal of 0 bases from V and 5 bases from J, the junction contained 8 bases not matched to a gene. Germline V gene sequence: CDR1 SGDLS, CDR2 YYNGEE.

The chain uses TRBV27 and TRBJ1-2; 11 bases are a match to TRBD1. Germline lookup yields CDR1 MNHEY and CDR2 SMNVEV (reference sequence). The CDR3 covers 16 residues. V shed 4 bases and J 3 bases; nucleotides not matched to a gene: 7. The CDR3 DNA reads TGTGCCAGCAGTTCCGCTGGGACAGGGGGGTACTATGGCTACACCTTC. It specifies CASSSAGTGGYYGYTF.

V and J are TRBV18 and TRBJ2-3, with D maybe TRBD2 (6 bases). CDR3 size: 14 residues. Germline V lookup: CDR1 KGHSH, CDR2 LQKENI. V lost 2 bases to trimming and J lost 2 bases, with 8 bases between them. The CDR3 sequence: CASSPLAVTDTQYF. In DNA, the CDR3 is TGTGCCAGCTCACCATTAGCGGTCACAGATACGCAGTATTTT.

V gene TRBV4-1 combines with J gene TRBJ1-2, with D uncertain. The CDR3 consists of 15 residues. The ends were cut back, 0 bases at V and 0 bases at J, with 8 bases in the middle. Germline CDR1 reads MGHRA; CDR2 reads YSYEKL. The CDR3 coding sequence is TGCGCCAGCAGCCAAGATGCCAGGACTAACTATGGCTACACCTTC. Its translation is CASSQDARTNYGYTF.

The gene calls are TRBV10-3 and TRBJ1-1; no firm D call. V lost 0 bases, J lost 1 base, and 6 bases lay in between. Germline CDR1 is ENHRY and CDR2 is SYGVKD. The CDR3 has 14 residues. CDR3 residues: CAISESQQNTEAFF. Here the CDR3 DNA reads TGTGCCATCAGTGAGTCACAGCAGAACACTGAAGCTTTCTTT.

This clone was counted a single time. V usage is TRBV7-6 and J usage is TRBJ2-2; TRBD1 matches 10 bases. V lost 4 bases to trimming and J lost 3 bases; unmatched junction nucleotides: 2. CDR1 is SGHVS, CDR2 FNYEAQ, per germline. The CDR3 length is 15 residues. The CDR3 DNA follows: TGTGCCAGCAGCTCTGACAGGGGGCACACCGGGGAGCTGTTTTTT. It codes for CASSSDRGHTGELFF.

This chain uses TRBV11-2 with TRBJ2-7; 7 bases are a match to TRBD2. The V gene's germline CDR1 is SGHAT and CDR2 FQNNGV. V lost 6 bases, J lost 5 bases, and 10 bases stayed unmatched. The CDR3 sequence is 14 residues long. This CDR3 is CASRGEGRPNEQYF. CDR3 sequence (DNA): TGTGCCAGCAGAGGGGAGGGGAGGCCCAACGAGCAGTACTTC. Full variable domain (remainder filled in from reference TRBV11-2 and TRBJ2-7): EAGVAQSPRYKIIEKRQSVAFWCNPISGHATLYWYQQILGQGPKLLIQFQNNGVVDDSQLPKDRFSAERLKGVDSTLKIQPAKLEDSAVYLCASRGEGRPNEQYFGPGTRLTVT.

This rearrangement joins TRBV18 to TRBJ2-1; 10 nucleotides agree with TRBD2. This CDR3 comprises 16 residues. The germline V gene has CDR1 KGHSH and CDR2 LQKENI. The junction had 6 bases not matched to a gene; V was cut back by 0 bases and J by 7 bases. The CDR3 reads CASSPPASGSSNEQFF. The CDR3, as DNA: TGTGCCAGCTCACCACCGGCTAGCGGGAGTTCGAATGAGCAGTTCTTC.

The chain links TRBV20-1 to TRBJ1-2; D not resolved. There are 11 residues in the CDR3. Trimming cost V 1 base and J 8 bases, with 8 bases left between them. Per germline, CDR1 DFQATT and CDR2 SNEGSKA (reference sequence). The CDR3 sequence: CSARGRGGYTF. Written as DNA, the CDR3 is TGCAGTGCTAGAGGCCGGGGAGGCTACACCTTC.

This clone was seen a handful of times. The chain combines TRBV28 with TRBJ2-2; no definite D call. CDR3 length: 14 amino acids. Trimming pared 7 bases from V and 5 bases from J, leaving 14 bases between. Germline V lookup: CDR1 MDHEN, CDR2 SYDVKM. CDR3 loop: CASTFGQTTGELFF. DNA for the CDR3: TGTGCCAGCACTTTTGGGCAGACGACCGGGGAGCTGTTTTTT.

This chain uses TRBV30 with TRBJ2-5, with 9 nucleotides matching TRBD1. This CDR3 comprises 12 residues. V shed 2 bases, J shed 13 bases, and the junction held 8 bases outside the gene matches. Looked up from germline, CDR1 is GTSNPN and CDR2 is SVGIG (reference sequence). The CDR3 spells CAWSLGQGLWYF. DNA for the CDR3: TGTGCCTGGAGTCTAGGACAGGGGTTGTGGTACTTC.

V is TRBV6-6 and J is TRBJ1-2; D unclear. Germline CDR1 is MNHNY and CDR2 is SVGAGI (reference sequence). This CDR3 has 13 residues. V was pared by 7 bases and J by 5 bases, with 14 bases between. CDR3 amino acids: CASIGSLEYGYTF. The CDR3 nucleotides are TGTGCCAGCATTGGATCCTTGGAGTATGGCTACACCTTC.

Points on this clone: This specimen includes other DNA sequences encoding the same CDR3. The V and J genes are TRBV5-1 and TRBJ2-3, with a possible D match to TRBD2 (6 bases). Germline V gives CDR1 SGHRS, CDR2 YFSETQ. The V end lost 4 bases, the J end lost 3 bases, and 15 bases lay between the germline ends. The CDR3 runs 15 residues. CDR3 amino acids: CASSHGGSGTDTQYF. The CDR3 DNA reads TGCGCCAGCAGCCACGGGGGATCTGGGACAGATACGCAGTATTTT. The full variable domain, with the rest looked up from reference TRBV5-1 and TRBJ2-3, is KAGVTQTPRYLIKTRGQQVTLSCSPISGHRSVSWYQQTPGQGLQFLFEYFSETQRNKGNFPGRFSGRQFSNSRSEMNVSTLELGDSALYLCASSHGGSGTDTQYFGPGTRLTVL.

The chain uses TRBV7-8 and TRBJ1-3, with D unclear. Germline V lookup: CDR1 SGHVS, CDR2 FQNEAQ. Trimming removed 1 base at V and 0 bases at J, with 7 bases between. The CDR3 totals 15 residues. This chain's CDR3 is CASSLGAASGNTIYF. The CDR3 DNA reads TGTGCCAGCAGCTTAGGGGCCGCCTCTGGAAACACCATATATTTT.

The chain links TRBV29-1 to TRBJ1-1, with 7 bases matching TRBD1. Germline values: CDR1 SQVTM, CDR2 ANQGSEA. The trim removed 4 bases at V and 5 bases at J, leaving 4 bases unmatched. The CDR3 runs 12 residues. This chain's CDR3 is CSVGQGRTEAFF. CDR3 DNA sequence: TGCAGCGTTGGACAGGGAAGAACTGAAGCTTTCTTT.

V usage is TRBV9 and J usage is TRBJ2-1, with TRBD2 as a possible D gene (5 bases). This CDR3 is 18 amino acids long. The V gene's germline CDR1 is SGDLS and CDR2 YYNGEE. V lost 2 bases and J lost 0, with 18 bases in between. Written as DNA, the CDR3 is TGTGCCAGCAGCGTCCCTACGGACTCCCGGAGCTCCTACAATGAGCAGTTCTTC. Encoded protein: CASSVPTDSRSSYNEQFF. Complete variable domain (other parts from reference TRBV9 and TRBJ2-1): DSGVTQTPKHLITATGQRVTLRCSPRSGDLSVYWYQQSLDQGLQFLIQYYNGEERAKGNILERFSAQQFPDLHSELNLSSLELGDSALYFCASSVPTDSRSSYNEQFFGPGTRLTVL.

The V call is TRBV19, the J call TRBJ2-2; D might be TRBD1 (6 bases). Germline CDR1 reads LNHDA; CDR2 reads SQIVND (reference sequence). V was cut by 1 base and J by 0 bases, with 6 bases left in between. The CDR3 is 15 amino acids. Here the CDR3 reads CASSIGDTNTGELFF. The CDR3 DNA reads as TGTGCCAGTAGTATAGGGGACACGAACACCGGGGAGCTGTTTTTT.

There are a few counts of this clone. V usage is TRBV28 and J usage is TRBJ2-3; a possible D gene is TRBD2 (6 bases). Trimming removed 3 bases from V and 4 bases from J, with 8 bases in between. CDR1 is MDHEN and CDR2 is SYDVKM in the germline V gene. This CDR3 has 13 residues. CDR3 in DNA: TGTGCCAGCAGTTTCAGACTAGCAGATACGCAGTATTTT. The encoded protein is CASSFRLADTQYF.

This chain joins TRBV27 and TRBJ2-7, with TRBD1 matching 10 bases. This CDR3 has 14 residues. The V gene end was trimmed by 8 bases and the J gene end by 5 bases; junction bases not matched to a gene: 9. Germline CDR1 is MNHEY and CDR2 is SMNVEV (reference sequence). The CDR3 here is CASGVGTGVNEQYF. CDR3 DNA: TGTGCCAGCGGTGTCGGGACAGGGGTTAACGAGCAGTACTTC.

The chain has TRBV28 and TRBJ2-7; D is possibly TRBD2 (5 bases). V gave up 2 bases and J gave up 5 bases, with 7 bases separating them. The germline gives CDR1 MDHEN, CDR2 SYDVKM. The CDR3 runs 12 residues. The CDR3 reads CASSLPGNEQYF. DNA for the CDR3: TGTGCCAGCAGTTTACCCGGGAACGAGCAGTACTTC.

The genes are TRBV27 and TRBJ2-1; a weak D match, TRBD1 (5 bases). The CDR3 spans 16 residues. CDR1 is MNHEY, CDR2 SMNVEV, per germline (reference sequence). Trimming removed 0 bases at V and 3 bases at J, with 12 bases between. Written as DNA, the CDR3 is TGTGCCAGCAGTTTATCGCGGCTGGGGCTCTACAATGAGCAGTTCTTC. It codes for CASSLSRLGLYNEQFF.

The chain links TRBV5-1 to TRBJ2-7; TRBD2 matches at 12 bases. Germline loops: CDR1 SGHRS, CDR2 YFSETQ. J gave up 7 bases and V 4 bases, and 12 bases lay outside the gene matches. The CDR3 is 16 amino acids. The CDR3 protein is CASSRTTSGSVGEQYF. The DNA of the CDR3 is TGCGCCAGCAGCCGGACGACTAGCGGGAGTGTAGGTGAGCAGTACTTC.

The V gene is TRBV11-2, the J gene TRBJ1-5; D is perhaps TRBD1 (6 bases). Trimming pared 1 base from V and 2 bases from J, leaving 15 bases between. Germline CDR1 and CDR2: SGHAT and FQNNGV. This CDR3 contains 17 residues. As DNA, the CDR3 is TGTGCCAGCAGCTTAGGGTTGCAGGGGTCGGGCAATCAGCCCCAGCATTTT. Translating gives CASSLGLQGSGNQPQHF.

The chain couples TRBV28 to TRBJ2-1, with D possibly TRBD2 on 6 matching bases. V was cut by 2 bases and J by 6 bases, with 11 bases left in between. In germline, CDR1 is MDHEN, CDR2 SYDVKM. The CDR3 totals 14 residues. The CDR3 DNA follows: TGTGCCAGCAGTTTACCGGGAGTAAGCAATGAGCAGTTCTTC. Its translation is CASSLPGVSNEQFF.

J is TRBJ2-1 and V is TRBV18; no clear D gene. This CDR3 contains 13 residues. From germline, CDR1 is KGHSH and CDR2 LQKENI. Trimming pared 0 bases from V and 10 bases from J, leaving 10 bases between. CDR3 protein: CASSPPSPEEQFF. The CDR3 bases are TGTGCCAGCTCACCACCATCACCAGAAGAGCAGTTCTTC.

The chain links TRBV2 to TRBJ1-4; D uncertain. CDR1 and CDR2 (germline): SNHLY, FYNNEI. This CDR3 is built from 14 residues. V was pared by 10 bases and J by 0 bases, with 12 bases between. The CDR3: CATGRYATNEKLFF. The CDR3 coding sequence is TGTGCCACGGGTCGGTATGCAACTAATGAAAAACTGTTTTTT.